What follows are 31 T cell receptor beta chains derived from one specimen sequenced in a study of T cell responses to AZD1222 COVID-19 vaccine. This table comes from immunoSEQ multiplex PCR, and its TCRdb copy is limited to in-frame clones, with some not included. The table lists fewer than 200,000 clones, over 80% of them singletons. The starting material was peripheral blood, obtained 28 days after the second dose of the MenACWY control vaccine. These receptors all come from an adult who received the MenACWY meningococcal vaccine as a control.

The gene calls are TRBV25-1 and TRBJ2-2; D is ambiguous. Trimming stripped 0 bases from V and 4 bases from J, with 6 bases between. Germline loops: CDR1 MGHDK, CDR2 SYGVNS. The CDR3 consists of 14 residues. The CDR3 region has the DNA TGTGCCAGCAGTGAATATTGGGGCACCGGGGAGCTGTTTTTT. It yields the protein CASSEYWGTGELFF.

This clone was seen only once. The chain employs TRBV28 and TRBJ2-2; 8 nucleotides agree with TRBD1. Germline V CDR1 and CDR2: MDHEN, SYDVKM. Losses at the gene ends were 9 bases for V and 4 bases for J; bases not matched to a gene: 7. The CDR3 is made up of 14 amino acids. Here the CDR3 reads CASAGGPGTGELFF. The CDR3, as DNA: TGTGCCAGTGCAGGGGGCCCAGGCACCGGGGAGCTGTTTTTT.

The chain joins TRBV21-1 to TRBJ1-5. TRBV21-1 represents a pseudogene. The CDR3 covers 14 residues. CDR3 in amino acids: CASSKKQAHQPQHF. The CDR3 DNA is TGTGCCAGCAGCAAAAAGCAAGCCCATCAGCCCCAGCATTTT.

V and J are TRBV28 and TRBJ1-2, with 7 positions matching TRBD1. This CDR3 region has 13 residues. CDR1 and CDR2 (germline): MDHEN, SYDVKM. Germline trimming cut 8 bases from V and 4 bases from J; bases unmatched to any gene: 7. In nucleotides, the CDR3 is TGTGCCAGCCTGGAGGGGGCCCTCTATGGCTACACCTTC. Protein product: CASLEGALYGYTF.

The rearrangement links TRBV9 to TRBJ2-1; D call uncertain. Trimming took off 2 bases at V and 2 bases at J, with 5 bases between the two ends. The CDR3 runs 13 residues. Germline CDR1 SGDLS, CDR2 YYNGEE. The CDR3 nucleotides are TGTGCCAGCAGCGTGTCTACCTACAATGAGCAGTTCTTC. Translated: CASSVSTYNEQFF.

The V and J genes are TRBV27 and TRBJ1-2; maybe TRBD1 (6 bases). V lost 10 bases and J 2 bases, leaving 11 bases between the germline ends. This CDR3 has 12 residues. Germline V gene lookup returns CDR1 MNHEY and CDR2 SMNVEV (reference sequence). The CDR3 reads CAIYDRNYGYTF. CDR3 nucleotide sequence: TGTGCCATCTATGACAGGAACTATGGCTACACCTTC.

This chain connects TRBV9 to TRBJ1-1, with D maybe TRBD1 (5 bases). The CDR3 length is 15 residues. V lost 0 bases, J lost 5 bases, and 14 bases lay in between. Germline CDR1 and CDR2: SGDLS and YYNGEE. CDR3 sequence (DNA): TGTGCCAGCAGCGTAGATGTAGACAGACAAACTGAAGCTTTCTTT. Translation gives CASSVDVDRQTEAFF.

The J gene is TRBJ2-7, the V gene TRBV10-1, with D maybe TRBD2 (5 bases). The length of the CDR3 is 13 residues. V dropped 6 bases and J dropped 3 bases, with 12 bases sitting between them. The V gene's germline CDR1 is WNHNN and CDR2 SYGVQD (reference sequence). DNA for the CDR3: TGCGCCAGCAGGTCCAGCGGAGGCTACGAGCAGTACTTC. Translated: CASRSSGGYEQYF.

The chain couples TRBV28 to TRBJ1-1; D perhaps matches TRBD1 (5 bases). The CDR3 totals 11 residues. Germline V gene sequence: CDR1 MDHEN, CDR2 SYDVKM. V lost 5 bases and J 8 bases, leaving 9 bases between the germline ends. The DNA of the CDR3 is TGTGCCAGCAGTAATTGGGGCGAAGCTTTCTTT. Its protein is CASSNWGEAFF.

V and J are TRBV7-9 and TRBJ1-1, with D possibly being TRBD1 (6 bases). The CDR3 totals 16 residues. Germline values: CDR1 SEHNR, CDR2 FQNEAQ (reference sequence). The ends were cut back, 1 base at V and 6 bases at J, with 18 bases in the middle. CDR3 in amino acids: CASSLEGRDTYAEAFF. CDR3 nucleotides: TGTGCCAGCAGCTTAGAGGGCCGGGACACCTATGCTGAAGCTTTCTTT.

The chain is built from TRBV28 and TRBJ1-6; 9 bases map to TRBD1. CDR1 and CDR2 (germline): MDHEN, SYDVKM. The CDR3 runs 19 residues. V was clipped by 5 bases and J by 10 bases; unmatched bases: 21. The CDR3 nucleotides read TGTGCCAGCAGTCAGAGCCGGACAGGGGCGCTAAGGGTGGGATCACCCCTCCACTTT. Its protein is CASSQSRTGALRVGSPLHF.

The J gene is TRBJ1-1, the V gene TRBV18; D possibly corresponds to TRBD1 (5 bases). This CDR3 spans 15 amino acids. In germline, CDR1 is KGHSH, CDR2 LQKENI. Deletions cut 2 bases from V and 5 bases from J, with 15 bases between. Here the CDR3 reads CASSPTTAGVTEAFF. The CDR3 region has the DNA TGTGCCAGCTCACCAACGACCGCGGGGGTAACTGAAGCTTTCTTT.

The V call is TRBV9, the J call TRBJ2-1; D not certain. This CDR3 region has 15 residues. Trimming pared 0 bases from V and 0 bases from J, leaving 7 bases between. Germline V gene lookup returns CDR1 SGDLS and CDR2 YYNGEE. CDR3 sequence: CASSVGANSYNEQFF. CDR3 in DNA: TGTGCCAGCAGCGTAGGGGCAAACTCCTACAATGAGCAGTTCTTC.

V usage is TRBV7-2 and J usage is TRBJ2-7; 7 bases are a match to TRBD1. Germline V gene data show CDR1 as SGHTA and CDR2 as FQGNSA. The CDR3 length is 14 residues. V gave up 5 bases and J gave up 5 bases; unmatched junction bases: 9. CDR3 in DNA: TGTGCCAGCAGCGCCTGGACAGGTCCCAACGAGCAGTACTTC. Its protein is CASSAWTGPNEQYF.

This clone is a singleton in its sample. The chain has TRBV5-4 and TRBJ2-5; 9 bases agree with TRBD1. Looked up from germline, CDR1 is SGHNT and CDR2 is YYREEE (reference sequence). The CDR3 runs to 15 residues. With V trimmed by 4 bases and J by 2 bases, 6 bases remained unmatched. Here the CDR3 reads CASSRDRAVQETQYF. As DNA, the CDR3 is TGTGCCAGCAGCAGGGACAGGGCCGTTCAAGAGACCCAGTACTTC.

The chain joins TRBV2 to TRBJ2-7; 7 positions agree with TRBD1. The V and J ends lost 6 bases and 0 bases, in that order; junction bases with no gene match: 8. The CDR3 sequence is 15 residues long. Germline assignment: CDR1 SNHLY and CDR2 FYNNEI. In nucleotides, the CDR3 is TGTGCCAGCAGAAGGGACAGCCGAAGCTCCTACGAGCAGTACTTC. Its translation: CASRRDSRSSYEQYF. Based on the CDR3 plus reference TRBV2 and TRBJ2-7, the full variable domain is EPEVTQTPSHQVTQMGQEVILRCVPISNHLYFYWYRQILGQKVEFLVSFYNNEISEKSEIFDDQFSVERPDGSNFTLKIRSTKLEDSAMYFCASRRDSRSSYEQYFGPGTRLTVT.

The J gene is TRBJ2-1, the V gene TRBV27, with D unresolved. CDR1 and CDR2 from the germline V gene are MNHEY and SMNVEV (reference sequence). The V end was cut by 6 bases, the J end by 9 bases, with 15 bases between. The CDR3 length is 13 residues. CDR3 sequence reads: CASSRGRSPEQFF. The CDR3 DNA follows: TGTGCCAGCAGCCGAGGAAGGAGTCCTGAGCAGTTCTTC.

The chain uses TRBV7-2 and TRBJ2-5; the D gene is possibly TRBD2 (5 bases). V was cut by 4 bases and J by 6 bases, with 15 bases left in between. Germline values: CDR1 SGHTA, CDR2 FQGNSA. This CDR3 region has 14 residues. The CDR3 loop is CASSSRGLIQTQYF. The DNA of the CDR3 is TGTGCCAGCAGCTCCCGCGGGTTAATACAGACCCAGTACTTC.

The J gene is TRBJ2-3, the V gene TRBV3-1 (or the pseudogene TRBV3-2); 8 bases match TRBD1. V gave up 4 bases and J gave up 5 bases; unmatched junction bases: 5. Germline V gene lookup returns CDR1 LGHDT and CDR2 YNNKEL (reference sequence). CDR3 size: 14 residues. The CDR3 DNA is TGTGCCAGCAGCCGACAGGGGAGGCAAGATACGCAGTATTTT. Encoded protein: CASSRQGRQDTQYF.

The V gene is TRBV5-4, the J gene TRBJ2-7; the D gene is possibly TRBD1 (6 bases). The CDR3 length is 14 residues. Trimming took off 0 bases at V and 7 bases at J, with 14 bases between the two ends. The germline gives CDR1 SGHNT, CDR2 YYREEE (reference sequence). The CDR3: CASSLGQGYEEQYF. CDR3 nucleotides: TGTGCCAGCAGCTTGGGCCAGGGGTACGAGGAGCAGTACTTC. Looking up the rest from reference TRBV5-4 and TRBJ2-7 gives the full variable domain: ETGVTQSPTHLIKTRGQQVTLRCSSQSGHNTVSWYQQALGQGPQFIFQYYREEENGRGNFPPRFSGLQFPNYSSELNVNALELDDSALYLCASSLGQGYEEQYFGPGTRLTVT.

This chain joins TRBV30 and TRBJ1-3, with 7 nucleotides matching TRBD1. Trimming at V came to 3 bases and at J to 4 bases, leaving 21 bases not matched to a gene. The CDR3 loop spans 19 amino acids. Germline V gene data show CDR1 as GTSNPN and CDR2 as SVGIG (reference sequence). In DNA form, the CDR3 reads TGTGCCTGGAGGGCCGGAACAGGGGCCCCGGAGACAGCCGGAAACACCATATATTTT. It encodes CAWRAGTGAPETAGNTIYF.

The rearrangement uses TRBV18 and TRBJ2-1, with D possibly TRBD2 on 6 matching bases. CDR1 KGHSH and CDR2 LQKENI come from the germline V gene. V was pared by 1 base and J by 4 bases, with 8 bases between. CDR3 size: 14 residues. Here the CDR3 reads CASSPLGSYNEQFF. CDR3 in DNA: TGTGCCAGCTCACCACTCGGGAGTTACAATGAGCAGTTCTTC.

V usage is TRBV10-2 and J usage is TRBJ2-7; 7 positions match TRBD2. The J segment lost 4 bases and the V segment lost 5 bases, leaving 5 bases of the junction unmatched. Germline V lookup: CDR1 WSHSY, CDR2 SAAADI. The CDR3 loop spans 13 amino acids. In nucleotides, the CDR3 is TGCGCCAGCAGTAGGGCTAGCGGTTACGAGCAGTACTTC. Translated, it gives CASSRASGYEQYF.

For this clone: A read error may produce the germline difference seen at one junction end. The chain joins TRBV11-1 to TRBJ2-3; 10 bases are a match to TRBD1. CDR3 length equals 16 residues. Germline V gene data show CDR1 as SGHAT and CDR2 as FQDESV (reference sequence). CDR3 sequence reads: CASSVALGQGRYTQYF. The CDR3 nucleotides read TGTGCCAGCAGCGTAGCGCTGGGACAGGGGAGGTATACGCAGTATTTT.

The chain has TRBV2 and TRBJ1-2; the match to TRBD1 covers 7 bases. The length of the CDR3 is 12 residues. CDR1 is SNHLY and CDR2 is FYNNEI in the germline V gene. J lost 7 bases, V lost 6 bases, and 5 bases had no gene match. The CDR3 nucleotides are TGTGCCAGCAGGGTGACAGGGTTTGGCTACACCTTC. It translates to CASRVTGFGYTF.

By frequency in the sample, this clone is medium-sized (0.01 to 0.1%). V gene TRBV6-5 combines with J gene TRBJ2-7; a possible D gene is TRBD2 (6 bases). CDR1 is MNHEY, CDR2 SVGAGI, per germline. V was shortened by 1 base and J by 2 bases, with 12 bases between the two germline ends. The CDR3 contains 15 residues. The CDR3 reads CASSYWGDQTYEQYF. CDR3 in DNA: TGTGCCAGCAGTTACTGGGGGGACCAGACCTACGAGCAGTACTTC.

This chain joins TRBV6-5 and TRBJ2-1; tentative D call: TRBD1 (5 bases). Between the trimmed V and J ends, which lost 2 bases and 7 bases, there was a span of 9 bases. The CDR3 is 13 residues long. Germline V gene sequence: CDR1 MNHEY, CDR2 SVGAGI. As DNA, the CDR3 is TGTGCCAGCAGTTACACCAGGGCTAATGAGCAGTTCTTC. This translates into CASSYTRANEQFF.

The CDR3 DNA sequence: TGTGCCAGCAGCTTAGCGGCCCACACAGATACGCAGTATTTT. It encodes CASSLAAHTDTQYF. The rearrangement links TRBV7-7 to TRBJ2-3, with D hard to call. The CDR3 is 14 amino acids. Germline CDR1 SSHAT, CDR2 FNYEAQ (reference sequence). V lost 0 bases to trimming and J lost 2 bases, with 6 bases between them. The entire variable domain, with the rest obtained from reference TRBV7-7 and TRBJ2-3, is as follows: GAGVSQSPRYKVTKRGQDVTLRCDPISSHATLYWYQQALGQGPEFLTYFNYEAQPDKSGLPSDRFSAERPEGSISTLTIQRTEQRDSAMYRCASSLAAHTDTQYFGPGTRLTVL.

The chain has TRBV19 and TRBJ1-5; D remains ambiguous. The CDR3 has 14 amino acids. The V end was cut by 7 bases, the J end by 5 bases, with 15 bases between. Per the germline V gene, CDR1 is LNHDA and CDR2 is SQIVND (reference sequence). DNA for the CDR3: TGTGCCAGTATAGCCCCGCATTTGGATCAGCCCCAGCATTTT. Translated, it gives CASIAPHLDQPQHF.

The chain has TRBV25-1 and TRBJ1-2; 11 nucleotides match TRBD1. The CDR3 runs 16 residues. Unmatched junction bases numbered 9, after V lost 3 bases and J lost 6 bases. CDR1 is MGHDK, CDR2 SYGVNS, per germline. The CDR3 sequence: CASSESPGQGADGYTF. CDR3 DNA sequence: TGTGCCAGCAGTGAGAGTCCAGGACAGGGGGCGGATGGCTACACCTTC.

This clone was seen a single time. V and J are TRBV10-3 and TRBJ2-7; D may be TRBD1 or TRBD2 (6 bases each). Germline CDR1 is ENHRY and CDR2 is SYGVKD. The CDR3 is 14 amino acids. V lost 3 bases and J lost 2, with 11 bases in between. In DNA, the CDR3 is TGTGCCATCAGTGATATAGGGGGGACCTACGAGCAGTACTTC. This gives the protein CAISDIGGTYEQYF.